This is a list of T cell receptor beta chains from one sample in a study of neurological immune-mediated disorders. TCRdb ran MiXCR on the 5' RACE reads and lists one entry per CDR3 protein. The table includes around 26,000 distinct CDR3 sequences, around 6.3% detected once. Sequencing used PBMCs. The receptors were gathered from a woman aged 50 to 60 in good health. Each CDR3 is given with its conserved first and last residue. The D gene is left open where the match is weak. Clone size is shown for a subset of rows, as once, few, many or a class of expanded clone.

size,J,D,V,DNA,CDR3
many,TRBJ1-4,TRBD1,TRBV20-1,TGCAGTGCTACTCCGCCGACAGGGGAGAGGAGGCTGTTTTTT,CSATPPTGERRLFF
many,TRBJ1-1,TRBD1,TRBV20-1,TGCAGTGCTAGGAACAGGGGGCTAGACACTGAAGCTTTCTTT,CSARNRGLDTEAFF
many,TRBJ2-1,-,TRBV7-2,TGTGCCAGCAGCTTAGCCGCCTTGCCGGGCTCCTACAATGAGCAGTTCTTC,CASSLAALPGSYNEQFF
many,TRBJ2-5,-,TRBV29-1,TGCAGCGCTCGGAGAAAAGAGACCCAGTACTTC,CSARRKETQYF
many,TRBJ2-1,TRBD1,TRBV7-7,TGTGCCAGCAGCTTAGCCGGGACAGGGGAGGGTGAGCAGTTCTTC,CASSLAGTGEGEQFF
many,TRBJ2-7,-,TRBV20-1,TGCAGTGCTCAGTTTCGGGACGCCTCCTACGAGCAGTACTTC,CSAQFRDASYEQYF
many,TRBJ1-2,-,TRBV29-1,TGCAGCGTTAGAACCGGAGCTAGTTATGGCTACACCTTC,CSVRTGASYGYTF
many,TRBJ1-2,-,TRBV20-1,TGCAGTGCTAGAGATTCTTTACAGGGCTATGGCTACACCTTC,CSARDSLQGYGYTF
-,TRBJ1-4,-,TRBV9,-,CDSSFYICSASGYQANEKLFF
many,TRBJ2-3,-,TRBV5-1,TGCGCCAGCAGCAGCCAGCAGGGGGGGGATACGCAGTATTTT,CASSSQQGGDTQYF
many,TRBJ2-2,-,TRBV5-1,TGCGCCAGCAGCTTGTCCTCGGGACCCACCGGGGAGCTGTTTTTT,CASSLSSGPTGELFF
many,TRBJ2-1,TRBD2,TRBV20-1,TGCAGTGCTAGAGCTTTGACTAGCGGGAGTCTTGGGTCATCCAATGAGCAGTTCTTC,CSARALTSGSLGSSNEQFF
many,TRBJ2-1,-,TRBV29-1,TGCAGCGCTGGCCAACAGGTTAGCTCCTACAATGAGCAGTTCTTC,CSAGQQVSSYNEQFF
many,TRBJ2-7,-,TRBV10-3,TGTGCCATCAGTGAGTCGGGGACATCGCTTCAGTTC,CAISESGTSLQF
many,TRBJ2-1,TRBD2,TRBV7-2,TGTGCCAGCAGCTTAAGGACTAGCGGGGGAAATGAGCAGTTCTTC,CASSLRTSGGNEQFF
many,TRBJ2-5,TRBD2,TRBV2,TGTGCCAGCAGTGGACCCGGGGGGGAGCAAGAGACCCAGTACTTC,CASSGPGGEQETQYF
many,TRBJ1-4,-,TRBV29-1,TGCAGCGTTGCAGAAACTAATGAAAAACTGTTTTTT,CSVAETNEKLFF
many,TRBJ2-7,TRBD2,TRBV7-2,TGTGCCAGCAGCTTAAGATCTAGCGGATCCTACGAGCAGTACTTC,CASSLRSSGSYEQYF
many,TRBJ2-5,-,TRBV18,TGTGCCAGCTCACCACTTATTGGCAGTACACGTCAAGAGACCCAGTACTTC,CASSPLIGSTRQETQYF
many,TRBJ1-6,-,TRBV20-1,TGCAGTGCTAGAGGTCTAGGTGGTGATTCACCCCTCCACTTT,CSARGLGGDSPLHF
many,TRBJ2-2,-,TRBV20-1,TGCAGTGCTAGATCAGGGGGGACCGGGGAGCTGTTTTTT,CSARSGGTGELFF
many,TRBJ2-2,TRBD1,TRBV18,TGTGCCAGCTCGCGGACAGGGGTCTGGAACACCGGGGAGCTGTTTTTT,CASSRTGVWNTGELFF
many,TRBJ2-7,-,TRBV6-2/TRBV6-3,TGTGCCAGCAGTACCGGGATAGCGCTGAGTGAGCAGTACTTC,CASSTGIALSEQYF
many,TRBJ1-1,-,TRBV20-1,TGCAGTGCCCTCGTTAGGGGGGGACGGGTGAACACTGAAGCTTTCTTT,CSALVRGGRVNTEAFF
many,TRBJ2-1,-,TRBV14,TGTGCCAGCAGCCAAGTTTACGGTGGGGGTGAGCAGTTCTTC,CASSQVYGGGEQFF
many,TRBJ1-6,-,TRBV7-8,TGTGCCAGCAGCGGAAGGACAGACTATAATTCACCCCTCCACTTT,CASSGRTDYNSPLHF
medium-sized,TRBJ1-2,-,TRBV29-1,TGCAGCGTTGAACACCGAGACAGTGGGCATGGCTACACCTTC,CSVEHRDSGHGYTF
many,TRBJ2-3,-,TRBV7-7,TGTGCCAGCAGCTTAGAGCTCGGGACAGATACGCAGTATTTT,CASSLELGTDTQYF
many,TRBJ2-2,TRBD2,TRBV5-1,TGCGCCAGCAGCTTGCGCCTAGCGGGGCTGGGCGGGGAGCTGTTTTTT,CASSLRLAGLGGELFF
many,TRBJ2-6,TRBD1,TRBV7-2,TGTGCCAGCAGCTTAGTTGCCAGGGGGAACAACGTCCTGACTTTC,CASSLVARGNNVLTF
-,TRBJ1-2,-,TRBV20-1,TGCAGTGCTAGGCGGAAGGGTGGCTACACCTTC,CSARRKGGYTF
many,TRBJ2-2,TRBD1,TRBV28,TGTGCCGCCCTTGGGACAGTAAACACCGGGGAGCTGTTTTTT,CAALGTVNTGELFF
-,TRBJ2-1,TRBD2,TRBV27,TGTGCCAGCATCCGAACTAGCGGGGGTCAGTATGAGCAGTTCTTC,CASIRTSGGQYEQFF
many,TRBJ1-1,-,TRBV7-2,TGTGCCAGCAGCTTAGTGGGGAGCATGAACACTGAAGCTTTCTTT,CASSLVGSMNTEAFF
many,TRBJ2-1,-,TRBV14,TGTGCCAGCAGCCAAGATATTCAGCAGTTCTTC,CASSQDIQQFF
many,TRBJ2-3,-,TRBV5-8,TGTGCCAGCAGCATCGGACAGTCTTCAGCAGATACGCAGTATTTT,CASSIGQSSADTQYF
many,TRBJ2-1,TRBD1,TRBV5-1,TGCGCCAGCAGCTTGGGGACAGGGGCCCATATTGAGGGTCTGAATGAGCAGTTCTTC,CASSLGTGAHIEGLNEQFF
many,TRBJ1-2,-,TRBV9,TGTGCCAGCTTTGGCTATGGCTACACCTTC,CASFGYGYTF
many,TRBJ1-2,-,TRBV20-1,TGCAGTGCTAGAGCTGGGTTTTTTGGCTACACCTTC,CSARAGFFGYTF
once,TRBJ1-2,-,TRBV24-1,TGTGCCACCAGTGACAGATTACAGGACAACTATGGCTACACCTTC,CATSDRLQDNYGYTF
many,TRBJ1-2,-,TRBV28,TGTGCCAGCAGTTTCCCCGCTTTGGCTGGGTCTGGCTACACCTTC,CASSFPALAGSGYTF